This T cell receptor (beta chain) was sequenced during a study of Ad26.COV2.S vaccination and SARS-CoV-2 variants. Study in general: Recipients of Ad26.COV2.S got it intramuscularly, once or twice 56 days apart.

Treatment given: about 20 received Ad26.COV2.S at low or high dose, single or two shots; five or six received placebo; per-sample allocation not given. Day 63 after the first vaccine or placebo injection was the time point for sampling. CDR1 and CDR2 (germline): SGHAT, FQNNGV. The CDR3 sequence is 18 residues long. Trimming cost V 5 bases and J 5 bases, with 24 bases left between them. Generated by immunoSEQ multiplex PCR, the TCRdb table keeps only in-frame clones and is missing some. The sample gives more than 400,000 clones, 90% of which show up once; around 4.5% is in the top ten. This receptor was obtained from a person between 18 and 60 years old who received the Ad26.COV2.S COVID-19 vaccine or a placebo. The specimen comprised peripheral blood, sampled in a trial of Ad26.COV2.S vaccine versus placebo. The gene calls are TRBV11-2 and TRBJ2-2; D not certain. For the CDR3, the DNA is TGTGCCAGCAGCAAACCATCGACCATAGGCTTCGGGACCGGGGAGCTGTTTTTT. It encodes CASSKPSTIGFGTGELFF.